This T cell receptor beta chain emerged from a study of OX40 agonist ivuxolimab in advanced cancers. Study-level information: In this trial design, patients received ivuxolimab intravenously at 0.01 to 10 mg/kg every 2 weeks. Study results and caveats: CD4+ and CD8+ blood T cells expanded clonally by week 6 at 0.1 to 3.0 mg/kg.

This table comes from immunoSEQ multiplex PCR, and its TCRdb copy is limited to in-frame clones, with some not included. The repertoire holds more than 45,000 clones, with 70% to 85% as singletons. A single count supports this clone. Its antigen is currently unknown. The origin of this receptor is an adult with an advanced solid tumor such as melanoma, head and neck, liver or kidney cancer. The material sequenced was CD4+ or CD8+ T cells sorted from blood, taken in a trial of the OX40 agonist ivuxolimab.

CDR3 in DNA: TGTGCCAGCAGCCAAAAGACCACCTATAATTCACCCCTCCACTTT. It translates to CASSQKTTYNSPLHF. This chain joins TRBV14 and TRBJ1-6; D call uncertain. Germline loops: CDR1 SGHDN, CDR2 FVKESK. V was clipped by 2 bases and J by 2 bases, with 7 bases between them. The CDR3 contains 15 residues. The entire variable domain, with the rest obtained from reference TRBV14 and TRBJ1-6, is as follows: EAGVTQFPSHSVIEKGQTVTLRCDPISGHDNLYWYRRVMGKEIKFLLHFVKESKQDESGMPNNRFLAERTGGTYSTLKVQPAELEDSGVYFCASSQKTTYNSPLHFGNGTRLTVT.